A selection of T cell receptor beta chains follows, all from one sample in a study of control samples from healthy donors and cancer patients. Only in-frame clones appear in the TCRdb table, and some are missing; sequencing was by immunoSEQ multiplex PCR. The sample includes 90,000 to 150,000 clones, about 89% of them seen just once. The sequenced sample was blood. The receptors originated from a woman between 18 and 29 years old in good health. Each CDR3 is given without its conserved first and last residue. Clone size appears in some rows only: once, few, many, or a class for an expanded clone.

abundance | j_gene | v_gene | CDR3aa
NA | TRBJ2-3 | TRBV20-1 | SASGYPDTQY
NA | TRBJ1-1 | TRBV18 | ASSLTDLTEAF
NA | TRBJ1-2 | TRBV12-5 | ASGSQGVAGDGYT
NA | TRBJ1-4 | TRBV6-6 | ASRRATNEKLF
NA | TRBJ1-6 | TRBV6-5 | ASTERGGSPLH
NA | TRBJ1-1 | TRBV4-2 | ASSQGGGHYTEAF
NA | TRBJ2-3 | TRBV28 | ASSRSGRPLDTQY
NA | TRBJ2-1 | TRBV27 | ASSSPGGSGGVLGEQF
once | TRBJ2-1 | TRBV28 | ASSSQGAGSYNEQF
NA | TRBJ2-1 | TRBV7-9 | ASSLAQGYNEQF
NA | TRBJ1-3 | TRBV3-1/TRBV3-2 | ASSSTVLGNTIY
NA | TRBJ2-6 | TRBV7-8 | ASSLNRGYSGANVLT
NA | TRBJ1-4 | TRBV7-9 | ASSLGQGYEKLF
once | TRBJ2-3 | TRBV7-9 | ASSSNRDRVIDTQY
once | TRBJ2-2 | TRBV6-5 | ASHRDWNTGELF
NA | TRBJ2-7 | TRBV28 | ASSLIGGSSYEQY
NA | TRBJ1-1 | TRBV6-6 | ASSYPGANTEAF
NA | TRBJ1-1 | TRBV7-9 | ASSSPYLNTEAF
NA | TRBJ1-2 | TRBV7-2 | ASSLRDRSGGYT
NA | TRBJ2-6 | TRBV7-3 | ASRDTSGMFTGANVLT
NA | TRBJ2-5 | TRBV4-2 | ASSQNTQVGQTQY
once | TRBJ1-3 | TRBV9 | ASSVEAGVGNTIY
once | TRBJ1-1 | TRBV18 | ASSPPGPKNTEAF
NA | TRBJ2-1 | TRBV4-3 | ASSPTGTGANEQF
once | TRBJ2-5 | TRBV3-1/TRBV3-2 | ASSQGGGSGRAISIGTQY
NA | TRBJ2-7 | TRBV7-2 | ASSLGPLAGVVYEQY
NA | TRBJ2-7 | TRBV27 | ASSLDSPIGEQY
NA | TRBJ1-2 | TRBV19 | ASSIRDRGEAAYGYT
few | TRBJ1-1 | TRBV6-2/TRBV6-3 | ASSYVNTEAF
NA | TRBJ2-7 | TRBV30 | AWSISYEQY
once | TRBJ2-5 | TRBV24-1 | ATSDATGGRETQY
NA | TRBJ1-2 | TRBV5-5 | ASSLGQEPNYGYT
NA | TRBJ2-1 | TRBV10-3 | AISLVGNEQF
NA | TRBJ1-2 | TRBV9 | ASSRTGSPTNYGYT
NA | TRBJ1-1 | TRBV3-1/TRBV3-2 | ASSQDGPLQGFANTEAF
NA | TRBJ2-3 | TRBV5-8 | ASSGGPTSGSWDTQY
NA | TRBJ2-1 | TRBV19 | ASSIDRLFLSGGTYNEQF
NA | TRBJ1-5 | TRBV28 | ASSFAVNQPQH
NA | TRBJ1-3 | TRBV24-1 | ATPGSSGNTIY
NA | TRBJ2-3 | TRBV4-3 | ASSLGLAGGRSTDTQY
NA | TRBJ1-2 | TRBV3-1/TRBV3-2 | ASSQAHRGGGYT
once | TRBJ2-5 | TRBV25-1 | ASSESSPGQQKETQY
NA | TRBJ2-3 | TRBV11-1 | ASSFELVDTQY
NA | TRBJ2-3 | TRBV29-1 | SAEGLAGGSTDTQY
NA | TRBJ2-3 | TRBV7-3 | ASSLGAPGDTQY
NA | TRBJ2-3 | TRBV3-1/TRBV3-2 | ASSSRNVGLVSPTQY
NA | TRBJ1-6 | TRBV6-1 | ASSEYSTSPNSPLH
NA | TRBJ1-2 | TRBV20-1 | SASSPGEISTNGYT
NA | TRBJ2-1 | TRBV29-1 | SVPAGSSYNEQF